This TCR beta chain was retrieved from a study of blood T cells in healthy people across ages (dated by TCRdb to between 2014 and 2016). Context from the whole study: Template switching captured roughly one uniquely barcoded TCR beta cDNA molecule per two T cells in model experiments. The study measured age-related changes in TCR beta repertoire diversity using deep sequencing normalized with unique cDNA molecular identifiers. Four age groups were formed from the donors: young (average approximately 16 years), middle-aged (approximately 39), aged (62) and long-lived (around 80). To avoid experimental bias, donors of different ages were randomly spread across the sequencing lanes. For two donors (one aged 18 to 30 and one aged 80 or older), the study analyzed two additional independent replicas of 1 million unique cDNA reads from the same blood draw.

Overall study results and their limits: Compared with the aged group, the long-lived group had more naive CD4+ T cells, fewer expanded clones and increased TCR diversity, a pattern suggesting age selection. The percentage of naive T cells measured by flow cytometry correlated strongly with observed TCR beta diversity. Estimates of total diversity from one million sequenced T cells were regarded as lower bounds and underestimates. Because the CMV infection status of the donors was unknown, age-related changes in expanded clonotypes may potentially have been confounded. Observed TCR beta diversity per million T cells fell roughly linearly with age, and a significant reduction was already apparent by age approximately 41. Since profiling was done on bulk unsorted PBMCs, naive and antigen-experienced compartments could not be conclusively compared.

Sequences DFQATT (CDR1) and SNEGSKA (CDR2) are obtained from the germline V gene (reference sequence). The V and J ends are trimmed by 1 base and 0 bases, leaving 9 bases between them. There are 15 amino acids in the CDR3, from cysteine to phenylalanine inclusive. Kept here is only the CDR3 DNA, which spans 45 bases and is read in frame from base 1. Library preparation employed 5' RACE. The sample was run on an Illumina HiSeq 2500. A second PCR of about 6 to 11 cycles was performed with a sample-barcoded 5' primer and a J-beta primer mix. A template-switch 5' adaptor carrying 12 random nucleotides introduced a unique molecular identifier onto each TCR beta cDNA molecule. Each sample yielded at least 2.5 million CDR3-containing paired-end reads. First-strand cDNA was synthesized from all RNA with the Mint cDNA synthesis kit, primed by a TRBC-specific oligonucleotide. Following uracil-DNA glycosylase treatment, a first 18-cycle PCR with universal primers M1SS and BC2_uni_R was performed on all cDNA. In the original analysis: Each sample was normalized by randomly selecting 1 million high-quality reads, each carrying a distinct molecular identifier. Reads sharing molecular identifiers were discarded rather than binned into consensus sequences. MiTCR, run with a Q25 quality threshold and the strictest error-elimination algorithm, handled CDR3 identification, clonotype clustering and error correction. A nonparametric unseen species model with Euler transformation was used to estimate lower-bound total TCR beta diversity. The public reads were reprocessed in TCRdb via fastp at Q25 and MiXCR, keeping in-frame beta chains. Each CDR3 protein gets just one entry, which takes the most common genes and DNA from the rows behind it. TCRdb's processing, not the authors', yielded these V and J calls. The sample contains 850,000 to 1,000,000 distinct CDR3 sequences, about 44% of them found a single time. The top ten clonotypes cover 13% of the sample.

A word on this clonotype: Its antigen is not yet known. Base quality data are lacking; no much larger clone is found one base away.

Donors were 30 to 45 systemically healthy Caucasian individuals from Russia aged roughly 6 to 90 years. About 9.6 milliliters of peripheral blood were collected from each donor into EDTA-treated Vacutainer tubes. Ficoll-Paque density-gradient centrifugation was used to isolate PBMCs, with at least 6 million per sample. Trizol reagent was used to extract total RNA from PBMCs, with at least 5 micrograms per sample. For every donor, an aliquot of PBMCs went through flow cytometry to measure the percentages of naive CD45RAhigh/CD27high T cells. The chain is encoded by TRBV20-1 joined to TRBJ1-4; the D gene is unclear. The material sequenced was blood. This sequence was found in a man under 40 in good health. The CDR3 corresponds to CSARVARATNEKLFF. The DNA is TGCAGTGCTAGAGTTGCGCGGGCAACTAATGAAAAACTGTTTTTT.